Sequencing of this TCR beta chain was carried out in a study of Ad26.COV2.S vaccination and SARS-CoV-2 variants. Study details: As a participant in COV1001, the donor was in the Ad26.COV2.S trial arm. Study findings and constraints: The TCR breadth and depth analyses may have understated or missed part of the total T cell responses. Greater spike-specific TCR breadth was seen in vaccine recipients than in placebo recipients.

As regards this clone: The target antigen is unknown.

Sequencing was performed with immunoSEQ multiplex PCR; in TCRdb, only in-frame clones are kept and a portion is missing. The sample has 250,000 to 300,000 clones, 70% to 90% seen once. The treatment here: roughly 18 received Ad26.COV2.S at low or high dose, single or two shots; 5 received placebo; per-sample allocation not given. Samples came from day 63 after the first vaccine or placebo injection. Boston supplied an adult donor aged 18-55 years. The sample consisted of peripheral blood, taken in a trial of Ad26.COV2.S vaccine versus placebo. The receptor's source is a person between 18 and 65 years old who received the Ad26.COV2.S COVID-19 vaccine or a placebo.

The CDR3 DNA reads TGTGCCAGCAGCGGGCCTAGGGGCACCGGGGAGCTGTTTTTT. Protein sequence: CASSGPRGTGELFF. V gene TRBV6-6 combines with J gene TRBJ2-2; possibly TRBD1 for D (5 bases). The CDR3 totals 14 residues. Germline loops: CDR1 MNHNY, CDR2 SVGAGI (reference sequence). Trimming removed 6 bases at V and 4 bases at J, with 12 bases between.